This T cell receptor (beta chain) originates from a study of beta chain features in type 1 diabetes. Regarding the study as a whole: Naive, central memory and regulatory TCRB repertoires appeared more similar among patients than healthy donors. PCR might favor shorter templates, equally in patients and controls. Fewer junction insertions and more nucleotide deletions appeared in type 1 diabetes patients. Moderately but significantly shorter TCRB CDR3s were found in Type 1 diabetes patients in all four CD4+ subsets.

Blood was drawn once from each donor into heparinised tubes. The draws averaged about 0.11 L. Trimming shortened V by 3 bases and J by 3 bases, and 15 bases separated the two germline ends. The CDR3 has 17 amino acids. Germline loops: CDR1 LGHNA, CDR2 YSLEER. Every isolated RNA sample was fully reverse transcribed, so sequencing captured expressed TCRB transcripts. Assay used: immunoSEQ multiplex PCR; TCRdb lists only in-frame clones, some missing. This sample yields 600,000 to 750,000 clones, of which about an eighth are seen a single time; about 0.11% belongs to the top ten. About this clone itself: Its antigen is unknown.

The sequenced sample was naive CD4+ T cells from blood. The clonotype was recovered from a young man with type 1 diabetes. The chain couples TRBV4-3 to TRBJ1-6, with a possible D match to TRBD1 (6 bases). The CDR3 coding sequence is TGCGCCAGCAGCCAGGGGGCCGGTAACTTCTATAATTCACCCCTCCACTTT. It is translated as CASSQGAGNFYNSPLHF.